What follows is one TCR beta chain and its context. What it recognizes is unknown. This sample was included in a study of cytomegalovirus exposure and HLA in healthy donors. Whole-study results and caveats: A few CMV-associated chains were confirmed in vitro to be specific for CMV antigens.

The primer mix had 60 Vbeta and 13 Jbeta primers. Using immunoSEQ multiplex PCR, the repertoire was profiled, and TCRdb retains in-frame clones only, with some absent. The data contain 90,000 to 150,000 clones, 75% of them singletons. In germline, CDR1 is MDHEN, CDR2 SYDVKM. The CDR3 is made up of 14 amino acids. The V end was cut by 6 bases, the J end by 4 bases, with 15 bases between. The sequenced sample was PBMCs. This TCR derives from a woman aged 40 to 50 in good health and CMV-seropositive. The chain links TRBV28 to TRBJ1-2; D not resolved. CDR3 in DNA: TGTGCCAGCAGCCCCGCGTCTCAGGCCTATGGCTACACCTTC. Translation gives CASSPASQAYGYTF.